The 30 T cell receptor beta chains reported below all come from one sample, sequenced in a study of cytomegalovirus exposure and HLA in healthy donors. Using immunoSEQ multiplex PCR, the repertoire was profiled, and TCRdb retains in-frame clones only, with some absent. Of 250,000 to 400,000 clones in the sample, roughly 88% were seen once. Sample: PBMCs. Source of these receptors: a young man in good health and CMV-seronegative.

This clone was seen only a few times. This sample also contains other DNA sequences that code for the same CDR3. The CDR3 DNA is TGTGCCAGCAGCCAAGTGGGAGGGAATGGGGGCTACACCTTC. It encodes CASSQVGGNGGYTF. The gene calls are TRBV4-2 and TRBJ1-2; no clear D gene. The V end lost 1 base, the J end lost 8 bases, and 14 bases lay between the germline ends. The CDR3 sequence is 14 residues long. Germline values: CDR1 LGHNA, CDR2 YNFKEQ.

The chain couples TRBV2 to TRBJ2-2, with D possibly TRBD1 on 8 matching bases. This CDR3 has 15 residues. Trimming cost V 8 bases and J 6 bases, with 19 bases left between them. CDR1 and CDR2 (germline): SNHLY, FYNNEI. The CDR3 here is CASGGETGVPGELFF. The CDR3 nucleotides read TGTGCCAGCGGGGGGGAGACAGGGGTCCCCGGGGAGCTGTTTTTT.

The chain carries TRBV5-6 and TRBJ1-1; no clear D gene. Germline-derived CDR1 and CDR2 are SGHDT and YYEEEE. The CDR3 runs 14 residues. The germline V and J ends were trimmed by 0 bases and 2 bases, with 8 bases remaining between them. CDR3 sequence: CASSLEQINTEAFF. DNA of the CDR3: TGTGCCAGCAGCTTGGAACAGATTAACACTGAAGCTTTCTTT. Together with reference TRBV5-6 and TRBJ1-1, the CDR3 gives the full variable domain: DAGVTQSPTHLIKTRGQQVTLRCSPKSGHDTVSWYQQALGQGPQFIFQYYEEEERQRGNFPDRFSGHQFPNYSSELNVNALLLGDSALYLCASSLEQINTEAFFGQGTRLTVV.

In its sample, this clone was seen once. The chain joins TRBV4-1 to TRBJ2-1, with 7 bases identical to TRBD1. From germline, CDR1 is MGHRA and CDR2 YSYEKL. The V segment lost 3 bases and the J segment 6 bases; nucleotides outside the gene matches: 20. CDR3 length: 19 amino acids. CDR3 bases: TGCGCCAGCAGCCACCCGGGACAGCAGCTTCTTTTGCCGCTCAATGAGCAGTTCTTC. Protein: CASSHPGQQLLLPLNEQFF.

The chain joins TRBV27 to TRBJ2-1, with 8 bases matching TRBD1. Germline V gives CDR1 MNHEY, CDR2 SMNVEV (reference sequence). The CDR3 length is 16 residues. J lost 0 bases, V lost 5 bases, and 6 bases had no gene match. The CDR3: CASSTRDRSSYNEQFF. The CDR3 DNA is TGTGCCAGCAGTACCCGGGACAGGAGCTCCTACAATGAGCAGTTCTTC.

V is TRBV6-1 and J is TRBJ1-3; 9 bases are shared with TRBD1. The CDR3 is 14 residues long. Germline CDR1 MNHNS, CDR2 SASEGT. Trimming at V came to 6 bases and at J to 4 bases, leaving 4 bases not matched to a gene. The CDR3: CASSPGQGGNTIYF. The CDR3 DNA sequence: TGTGCCAGCAGCCCCGGACAGGGGGGAAACACCATATATTTT.

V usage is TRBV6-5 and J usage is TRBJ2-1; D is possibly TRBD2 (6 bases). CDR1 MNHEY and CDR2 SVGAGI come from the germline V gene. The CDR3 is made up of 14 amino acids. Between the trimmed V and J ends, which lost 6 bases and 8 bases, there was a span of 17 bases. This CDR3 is CASSNAGIEDEQFF. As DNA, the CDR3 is TGTGCCAGCAGCAACGCGGGGATAGAGGATGAGCAGTTCTTC.

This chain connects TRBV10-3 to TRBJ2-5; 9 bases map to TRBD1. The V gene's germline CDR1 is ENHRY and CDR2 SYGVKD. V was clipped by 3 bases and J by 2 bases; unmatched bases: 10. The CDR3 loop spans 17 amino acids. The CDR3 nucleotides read TGTGCCATCAGTGAAACGGGACAGGGTAGGGTTCAAGAGACCCAGTACTTC. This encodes CAISETGQGRVQETQYF.

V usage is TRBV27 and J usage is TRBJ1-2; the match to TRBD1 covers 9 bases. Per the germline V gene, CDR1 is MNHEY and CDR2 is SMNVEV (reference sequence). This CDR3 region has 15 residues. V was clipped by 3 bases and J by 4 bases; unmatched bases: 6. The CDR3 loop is CASSLTGQGGYGYTF. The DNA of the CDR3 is TGTGCCAGCAGTTTGACGGGACAGGGAGGCTATGGCTACACCTTC.

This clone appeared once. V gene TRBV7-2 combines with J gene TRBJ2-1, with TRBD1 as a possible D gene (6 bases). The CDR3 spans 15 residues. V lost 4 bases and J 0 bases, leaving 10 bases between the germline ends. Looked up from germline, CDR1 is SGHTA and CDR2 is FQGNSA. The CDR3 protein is CASSSTGISYNEQFF. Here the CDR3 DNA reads TGTGCCAGCAGCTCGACAGGTATCTCCTACAATGAGCAGTTCTTC.

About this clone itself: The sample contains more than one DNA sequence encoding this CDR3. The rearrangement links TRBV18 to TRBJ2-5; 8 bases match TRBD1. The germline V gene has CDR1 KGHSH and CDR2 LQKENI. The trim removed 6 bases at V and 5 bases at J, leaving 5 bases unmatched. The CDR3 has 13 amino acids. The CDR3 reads CASSPGGRETQYF. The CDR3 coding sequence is TGTGCCAGCTCGCCAGGGGGCCGTGAGACCCAGTACTTC.

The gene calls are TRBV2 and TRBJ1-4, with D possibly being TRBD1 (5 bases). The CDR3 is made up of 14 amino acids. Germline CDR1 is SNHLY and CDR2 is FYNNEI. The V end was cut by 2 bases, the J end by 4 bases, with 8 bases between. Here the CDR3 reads CASSETRGNEKLFF. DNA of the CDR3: TGTGCCAGCAGTGAAACAAGGGGTAATGAAAAACTGTTTTTT.

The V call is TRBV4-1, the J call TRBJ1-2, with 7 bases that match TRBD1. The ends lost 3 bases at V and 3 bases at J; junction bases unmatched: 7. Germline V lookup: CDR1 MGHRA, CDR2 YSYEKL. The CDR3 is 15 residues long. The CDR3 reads CASSQGRGTDYGYTF. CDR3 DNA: TGCGCCAGCAGCCAGGGCCGAGGGACAGACTATGGCTACACCTTC.

The CDR3 spells CASSLARIATNEKLFF. The CDR3 DNA follows: TGTGCCAGCAGCTTAGCCAGAATTGCAACTAATGAAAAACTGTTTTTT. V gene TRBV7-2 combines with J gene TRBJ1-4; D is uncertain. Germline CDR1 reads SGHTA; CDR2 reads FQGNSA. This CDR3 comprises 16 residues. Deletions cut 0 bases from V and 0 bases from J, with 8 bases between. Together with reference TRBV7-2 and TRBJ1-4, the CDR3 gives the full variable domain: GAGVSQSPSNKVTEKGKDVELRCDPISGHTALYWYRQSLGQGLEFLIYFQGNSAPDKSGLPSDRFSAERTGGSVSTLTIQRTQQEDSAVYLCASSLARIATNEKLFFGSGTQLSVL.

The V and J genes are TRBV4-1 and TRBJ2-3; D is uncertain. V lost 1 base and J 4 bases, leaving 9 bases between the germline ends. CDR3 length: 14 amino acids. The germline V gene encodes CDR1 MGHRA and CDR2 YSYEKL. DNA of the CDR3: TGCGCCAGCAGCCAAGTCCAGGTTGCAGATACGCAGTATTTT. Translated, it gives CASSQVQVADTQYF.

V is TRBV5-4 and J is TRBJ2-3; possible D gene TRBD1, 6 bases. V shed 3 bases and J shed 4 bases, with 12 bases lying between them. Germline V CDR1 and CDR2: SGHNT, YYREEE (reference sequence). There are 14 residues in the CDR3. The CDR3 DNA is TGTGCCAGCAGCTCCACCCAGGGGCCAGATACGCAGTATTTT. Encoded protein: CASSSTQGPDTQYF.

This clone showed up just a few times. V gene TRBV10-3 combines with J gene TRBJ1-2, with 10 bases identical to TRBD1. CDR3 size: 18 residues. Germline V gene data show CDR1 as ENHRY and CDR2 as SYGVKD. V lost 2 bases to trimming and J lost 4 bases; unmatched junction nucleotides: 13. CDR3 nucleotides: TGTGCCATCAGTGAGACAAGGGGGCCCGGGACAGGGGCCTATGGCTACACCTTC. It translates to CAISETRGPGTGAYGYTF.

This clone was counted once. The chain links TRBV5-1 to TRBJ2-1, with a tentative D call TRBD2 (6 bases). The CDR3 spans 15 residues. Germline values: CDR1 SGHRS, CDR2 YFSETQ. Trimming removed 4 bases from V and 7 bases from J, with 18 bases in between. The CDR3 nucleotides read TGCGCCAGCAGCGGCGGGACGTTTAGTAGTAATGAGCAGTTCTTC. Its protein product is CASSGGTFSSNEQFF.

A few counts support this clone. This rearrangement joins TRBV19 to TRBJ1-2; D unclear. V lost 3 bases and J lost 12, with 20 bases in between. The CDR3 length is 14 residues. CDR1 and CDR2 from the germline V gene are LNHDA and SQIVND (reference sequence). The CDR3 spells CASSIEGRSGRNTF. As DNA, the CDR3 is TGTGCCAGTAGTATTGAGGGCAGGAGCGGTAGAAACACCTTC.

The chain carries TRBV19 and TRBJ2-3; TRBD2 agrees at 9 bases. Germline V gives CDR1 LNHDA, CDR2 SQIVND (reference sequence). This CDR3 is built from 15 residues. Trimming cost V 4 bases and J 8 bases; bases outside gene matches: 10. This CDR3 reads CASSTPGLASRTQYF. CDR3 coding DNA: TGTGCCAGTAGTACTCCGGGACTAGCCTCCCGTACGCAGTATTTT. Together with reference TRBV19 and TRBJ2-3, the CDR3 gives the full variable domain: DGGITQSPKYLFRKEGQNVTLSCEQNLNHDAMYWYRQDPGQGLRLIYYSQIVNDFQKGDIAEGYSVSREKKESFPLTVTSAQKNPTAFYLCASSTPGLASRTQYFGPGTRLTVL.

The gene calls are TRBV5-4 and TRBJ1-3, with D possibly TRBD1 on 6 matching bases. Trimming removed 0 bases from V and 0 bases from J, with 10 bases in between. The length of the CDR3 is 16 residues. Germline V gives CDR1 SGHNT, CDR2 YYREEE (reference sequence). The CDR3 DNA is TGTGCCAGCAGCTTGGGGGGGCCGAGCTCTGGAAACACCATATATTTT. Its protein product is CASSLGGPSSGNTIYF.

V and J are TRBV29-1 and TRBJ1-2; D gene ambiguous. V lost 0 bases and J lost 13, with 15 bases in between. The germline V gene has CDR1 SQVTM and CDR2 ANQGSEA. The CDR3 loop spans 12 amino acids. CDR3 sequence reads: CSVEDSDVVGTF. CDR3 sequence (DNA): TGCAGCGTTGAAGATTCTGATGTGGTCGGCACCTTC. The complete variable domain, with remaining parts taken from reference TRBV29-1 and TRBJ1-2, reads SAVISQKPSRDICQRGTSLTIQCQVDSQVTMMFWYRQQPGQSLTLIATANQGSEATYESGFVIDKFPISRPNLTFSTLTVSNMSPEDSSIYLCSVEDSDVVGTFGSGTRLTVV.

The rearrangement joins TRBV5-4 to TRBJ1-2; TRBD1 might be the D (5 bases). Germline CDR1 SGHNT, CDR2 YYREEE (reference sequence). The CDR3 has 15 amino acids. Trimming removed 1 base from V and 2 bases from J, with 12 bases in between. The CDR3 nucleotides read TGTGCCAGCAGCTTGAAGTCGGGGGGAAACTATGGCTACACCTTC. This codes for CASSLKSGGNYGYTF.

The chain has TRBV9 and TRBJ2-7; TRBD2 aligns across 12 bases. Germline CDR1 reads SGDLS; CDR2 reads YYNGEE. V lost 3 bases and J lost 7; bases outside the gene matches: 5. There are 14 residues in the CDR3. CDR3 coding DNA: TGTGCCAGCAGCGAACTAGCGGGGGGAGAAGAGCAGTACTTC. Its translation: CASSELAGGEEQYF.

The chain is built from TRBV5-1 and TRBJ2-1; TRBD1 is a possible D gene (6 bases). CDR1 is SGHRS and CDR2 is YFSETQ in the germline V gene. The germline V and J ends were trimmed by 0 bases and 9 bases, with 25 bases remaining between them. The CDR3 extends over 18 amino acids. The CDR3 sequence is CASSLVESFRDNPAEQFF. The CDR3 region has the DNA TGCGCCAGCAGCTTGGTTGAGTCGTTTAGGGACAATCCCGCTGAGCAGTTCTTC. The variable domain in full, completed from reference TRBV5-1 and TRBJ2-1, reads KAGVTQTPRYLIKTRGQQVTLSCSPISGHRSVSWYQQTPGQGLQFLFEYFSETQRNKGNFPGRFSGRQFSNSRSEMNVSTLELGDSALYLCASSLVESFRDNPAEQFFGPGTRLTVL.

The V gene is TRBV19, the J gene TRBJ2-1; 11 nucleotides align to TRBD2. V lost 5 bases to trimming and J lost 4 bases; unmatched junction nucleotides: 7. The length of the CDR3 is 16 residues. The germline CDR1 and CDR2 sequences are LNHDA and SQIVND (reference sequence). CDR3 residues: CASSVLLAGVYNEQFF. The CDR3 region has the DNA TGTGCCAGTAGTGTCCTACTAGCGGGGGTTTACAATGAGCAGTTCTTC.

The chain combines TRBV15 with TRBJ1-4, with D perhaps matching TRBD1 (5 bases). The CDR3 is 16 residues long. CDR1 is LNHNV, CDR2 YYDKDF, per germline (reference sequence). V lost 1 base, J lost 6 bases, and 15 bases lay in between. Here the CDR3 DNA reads TGTGCCACCAGCAGAGGTCGGGGGAGGACTTATGAAAAACTGTTTTTT. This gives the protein CATSRGRGRTYEKLFF.

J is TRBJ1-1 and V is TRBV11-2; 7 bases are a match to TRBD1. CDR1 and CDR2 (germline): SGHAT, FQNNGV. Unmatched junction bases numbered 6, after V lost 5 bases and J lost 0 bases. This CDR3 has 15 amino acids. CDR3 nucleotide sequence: TGTGCCAGCAGCCAAATGACAGGGTTGAACACTGAAGCTTTCTTT. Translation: CASSQMTGLNTEAFF.

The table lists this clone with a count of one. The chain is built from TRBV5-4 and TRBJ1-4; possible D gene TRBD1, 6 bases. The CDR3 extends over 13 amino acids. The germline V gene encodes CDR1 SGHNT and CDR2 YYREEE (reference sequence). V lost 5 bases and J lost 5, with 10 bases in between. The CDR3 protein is CASRNTGNEKLFF. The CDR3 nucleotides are TGTGCCAGCAGGAATACAGGGAATGAAAAACTGTTTTTT.

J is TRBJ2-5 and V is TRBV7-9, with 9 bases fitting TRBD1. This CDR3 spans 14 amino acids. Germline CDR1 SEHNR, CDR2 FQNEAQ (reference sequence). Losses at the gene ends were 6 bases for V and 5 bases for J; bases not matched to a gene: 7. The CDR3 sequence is CASRRTGVGETQYF. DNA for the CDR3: TGTGCCAGCAGACGGACAGGGGTTGGCGAGACCCAGTACTTC.